What follows are 30 T cell receptor beta chains derived from one specimen sequenced in a study of blood T cell repertoires in COVID-19. Data came from immunoSEQ multiplex PCR; TCRdb stores just in-frame clones and leaves some out. The data contain roughly 110,000 clones, about 85% of them seen just once; the ten biggest clones take up approximately 3.6%. The sample was peripheral blood. The receptor set was obtained from a man aged 40-55 years with acute or convalescent COVID-19.

The chain has TRBV19 and TRBJ2-2, with TRBD1 matching 10 bases. Germline V gene sequence: CDR1 LNHDA, CDR2 SQIVND (reference sequence). The CDR3 covers 17 residues. The V segment lost 2 bases and the J segment 3 bases; nucleotides outside the gene matches: 6. In DNA, the CDR3 is TGTGCCAGTAGTATATCCCGGGACAGGGGCGACACCGGGGAGCTGTTTTTT. Its translation: CASSISRDRGDTGELFF.

This clone was recorded a few times. V and J are TRBV5-6 and TRBJ2-5, with D perhaps matching TRBD1 (6 bases). This CDR3 is 14 amino acids long. The germline gives CDR1 SGHDT, CDR2 YYEEEE. V was clipped by 3 bases and J by 5 bases, with 14 bases between them. The DNA of the CDR3 is TGTGCCAGCAGCTACCTGTGGGGGCGGGAGACCCAGTACTTC. Its translation is CASSYLWGRETQYF.

The rearrangement joins TRBV7-2 to TRBJ2-4, with 8 positions matching TRBD1. In germline, CDR1 is SGHTA, CDR2 FQGNSA. The CDR3 runs 14 residues. With 7 bases clipped from V and 3 bases from J, the junction kept 5 bases outside the gene matches. CDR3 region: CASTPDRGKNIQYF. The CDR3, as DNA: TGTGCCAGCACCCCTGACAGGGGCAAAAACATTCAGTACTTC.

The J gene is TRBJ2-2, the V gene TRBV7-9; 7 bases are shared with TRBD1. The length of the CDR3 is 15 residues. The V segment lost 10 bases and the J segment 1 base; nucleotides outside the gene matches: 9. Germline CDR1 reads SEHNR; CDR2 reads FQNEAQ (reference sequence). CDR3: CATNKGQRNTGELFF. The CDR3 DNA reads as TGTGCCACAAACAAGGGACAGAGGAACACCGGGGAGCTGTTTTTT.

The V gene is TRBV4-2, the J gene TRBJ2-3; TRBD2 agrees at 9 bases. The CDR3 spans 16 residues. Trimming removed 4 bases from V and 6 bases from J; junction bases left unmatched: 11. The V gene's germline CDR1 is LGHNA and CDR2 YNFKEQ. This CDR3 reads CASSPEGAGGPDTQYF. CDR3 in DNA: TGTGCCAGCAGCCCCGAGGGGGCGGGGGGGCCGGATACGCAGTATTTT.

This sequence joins TRBV7-9 and TRBJ2-6; 10 bases fit TRBD1. The CDR3 has 17 amino acids. With 1 base clipped from V and 2 bases from J, the junction kept 2 bases outside the gene matches. Germline CDR1 reads SEHNR; CDR2 reads FQNEAQ (reference sequence). CDR3 coding DNA: TGTGCCAGCAGCTTAGGACAGGGGGCAACTGGGGCCAACGTCCTGACTTTC. Translating it yields CASSLGQGATGANVLTF.

V and J are TRBV6-1 and TRBJ1-6; D uncertain. The germline gives CDR1 MNHNS, CDR2 SASEGT. This CDR3 is 15 amino acids long. Trimming pared 1 base from V and 0 bases from J, leaving 4 bases between. The CDR3 nucleotides are TGTGCCAGCAGTGAAGTGAGCTCCTATAATTCACCCCTCCACTTT. Its translation is CASSEVSSYNSPLHF.

V gene TRBV4-2 combines with J gene TRBJ1-2, with 9 bases fitting TRBD1. Germline V lookup: CDR1 LGHNA, CDR2 YNFKEQ. The CDR3 spans 15 residues. V lost 0 bases, J lost 12 bases, and 11 bases stayed unmatched. The CDR3 DNA reads as TGTGCCAGCAGCCAAGATCCGGGGACAGGGTCGGTAGACACCTTC. The encoded protein is CASSQDPGTGSVDTF.

V and J are TRBV5-1 and TRBJ2-7; 7 nucleotides agree with TRBD1. This CDR3 spans 14 amino acids. After removal of 3 bases from V and 3 bases from J, the junction contained 6 bases not matched to a gene. Germline V gene data show CDR1 as SGHRS and CDR2 as YFSETQ. CDR3 coding DNA: TGCGCCAGCAGCTGGACAGGTATTAGCTACGAGCAGTACTTC. Amino acids: CASSWTGISYEQYF. Full variable domain (missing parts from reference TRBV5-1 and TRBJ2-7): KAGVTQTPRYLIKTRGQQVTLSCSPISGHRSVSWYQQTPGQGLQFLFEYFSETQRNKGNFPGRFSGRQFSNSRSEMNVSTLELGDSALYLCASSWTGISYEQYFGPGTRLTVT.

This clone has just one count. The J gene is TRBJ1-5, the V gene TRBV10-2, with D uncertain. Germline V gene lookup returns CDR1 WSHSY and CDR2 SAAADI. The germline V and J ends were trimmed by 0 bases and 0 bases, with 9 bases remaining between them. The CDR3 is 16 amino acids. The CDR3 DNA reads TGCGCCAGCAGTGAGTCGATCGGGGATAGCAATCAGCCCCAGCATTTT. Amino acid sequence: CASSESIGDSNQPQHF.

The gene calls are TRBV2 and TRBJ1-1, with TRBD1 matching 7 bases. The CDR3 is 14 amino acids. V dropped 7 bases and J dropped 6; count of bases not matched to a gene: 11. Germline CDR1 and CDR2: SNHLY and FYNNEI. The CDR3 here is CASTQDRKGSEAFF. For the CDR3, the DNA is TGTGCCAGCACTCAGGACAGGAAGGGGTCTGAAGCTTTCTTT.

This clone has just a few counts. V is TRBV24-1 and J is TRBJ1-1; D is unresolved. This CDR3 is built from 14 residues. In germline, CDR1 is KGHDR, CDR2 SFDVKD. Trimming stripped 3 bases from V and 6 bases from J, with 13 bases between. The CDR3 DNA reads TGTGCCACCAGTGATCCTGTTACCGGGGCTGAAGCTTTCTTT. It encodes CATSDPVTGAEAFF.

This clone was seen a handful of times. The chain employs TRBV3-1 (or the pseudogene TRBV3-2) and TRBJ2-5; 7 nucleotides align to TRBD2. Germline V lookup: CDR1 LGHDT, CDR2 YNNKEL (reference sequence). Trimming took 10 bases from V and 5 from J; bases not matched to a gene: 22. CDR3 length equals 17 residues. As DNA, the CDR3 is TGTGCCACCCTAAAGAACGGGGGGACTCTCGAGGGGGAGACCCAGTACTTC. This translates into CATLKNGGTLEGETQYF.

The chain employs TRBV6-5 and TRBJ2-7, with D possibly TRBD1 on 5 matching bases. The germline CDR1 and CDR2 sequences are MNHEY and SVGAGI. V was shortened by 6 bases and J by 4 bases, with 19 bases between the two germline ends. The CDR3 has 15 residues. CDR3 sequence (DNA): TGTGCCAGCAGACGTTACCGGCAGGGTGAATACGAGCAGTACTTC. Translated: CASRRYRQGEYEQYF.

The chain links TRBV7-9 to TRBJ2-5, with TRBD2 matching 8 bases. Trimming at V came to 4 bases and at J to 4 bases, leaving 8 bases not matched to a gene. Germline CDR1 reads SEHNR; CDR2 reads FQNEAQ (reference sequence). There are 15 residues in the CDR3. In nucleotides, the CDR3 is TGTGCCAGCAGCTACGATCGGGGGGGCGTAGAGACCCAGTACTTC. Its translation: CASSYDRGGVETQYF.

The chain couples TRBV6-6 to TRBJ1-3; D not resolved. Germline V gene lookup returns CDR1 MNHNY and CDR2 SVGAGI (reference sequence). The germline V and J ends were trimmed by 0 bases and 0 bases, with 9 bases remaining between them. The CDR3 loop spans 16 amino acids. CDR3 DNA sequence: TGTGCCAGCAGTTACTCGGCGGTACGCTCTGGAAACACCATATATTTT. It encodes CASSYSAVRSGNTIYF.

The rearrangement links TRBV30 to TRBJ1-5; D gene ambiguous. This CDR3 region has 13 residues. Germline loops: CDR1 GTSNPN, CDR2 SVGIG (reference sequence). Between the trimmed V and J ends, which lost 1 base and 3 bases, there was a span of 7 bases. CDR3 amino acids: CAWSGSYNQPQHF. CDR3 DNA sequence: TGTGCCTGGAGTGGATCCTACAATCAGCCCCAGCATTTT.

The gene calls are TRBV6-5 and TRBJ2-2; a possible D gene is TRBD1 (6 bases). Per the germline V gene, CDR1 is MNHEY and CDR2 is SVGAGI. Trimming left V 0 bases short and J 7 bases short, with 12 bases between. This CDR3 is built from 15 residues. This CDR3 is CASSYSVVRGGELFF. The CDR3 DNA is TGTGCCAGCAGTTACTCGGTAGTCAGGGGCGGGGAGCTGTTTTTT.

The chain combines TRBV5-6 with TRBJ1-3; 7 bases align to TRBD1. This CDR3 is 16 amino acids long. The J segment lost 3 bases and the V segment lost 3 bases, leaving 9 bases of the junction unmatched. CDR1 and CDR2 (germline): SGHDT, YYEEEE. DNA of the CDR3: TGTGCCAGCAGCTCGATAACAGGGGTGATTGGAAACACCATATATTTT. Amino acids: CASSSITGVIGNTIYF.

This chain uses TRBV4-1 with TRBJ1-5; a possible D gene is TRBD1 (6 bases). The CDR3 length is 13 residues. Germline-derived CDR1 and CDR2 are MGHRA and YSYEKL. The ends were cut back, 1 base at V and 7 bases at J, with 8 bases in the middle. CDR3: CASSQAGEQPQHF. As DNA, the CDR3 is TGCGCCAGCAGCCAAGCAGGGGAGCAGCCCCAGCATTTT.

The rearrangement uses TRBV21-1 and TRBJ2-2; the listed D gene, TRBD1, was not tested against the DNA. TRBV21-1 is an annotated pseudogene. The CDR3 is 16 amino acids. The DNA of the CDR3 is TGTGCCAGCAGCAGCCGGGACAGGGGAGACACCGGGGAGCTGTTTTTT. This gives the protein CASSSRDRGDTGELFF.

This clone was picked up a small number of times. The chain links TRBV2 to TRBJ1-5; D is undetermined. Germline V gives CDR1 SNHLY, CDR2 FYNNEI. V lost 6 bases, J lost 4 bases, and 10 bases lay in between. This CDR3 is built from 13 residues. The CDR3 DNA is TGTGCCAGCAGAAACCAGGCAAATCAGCCCCAGCATTTT. Translated, it gives CASRNQANQPQHF.

The rearrangement joins TRBV19 to TRBJ1-5, with a tentative D call TRBD1 (5 bases). The CDR3 has 15 residues. V lost 3 bases and J 9 bases, leaving 18 bases between the germline ends. Germline V CDR1 and CDR2: LNHDA, SQIVND (reference sequence). The CDR3 spells CASSIGFWGSRPQHF. The CDR3, as DNA: TGTGCCAGTAGTATCGGTTTTTGGGGCTCGCGGCCCCAGCATTTT.

This chain uses TRBV5-1 with TRBJ2-3; 11 bases fit TRBD1. This CDR3 comprises 18 residues. The trim removed 5 bases at V and 1 base at J, leaving 12 bases unmatched. Germline CDR1 and CDR2: SGHRS and YFSETQ. In DNA form, the CDR3 reads TGCGCCAGCAGTCGTGACCGGGACAGGGGGATGGGCACAGATACGCAGTATTTT. This codes for CASSRDRDRGMGTDTQYF.

The chain links TRBV9 to TRBJ1-4; no definite D call. CDR1 SGDLS and CDR2 YYNGEE come from the germline V gene. There are 16 residues in the CDR3. V was shortened by 0 bases and J by 5 bases, with 14 bases between the two germline ends. DNA of the CDR3: TGTGCCAGCAGCGTAGGGCCCGGTGGAGGGAATGAAAAACTGTTTTTT. It yields the protein CASSVGPGGGNEKLFF. The whole variable domain, filled in from reference TRBV9 and TRBJ1-4, reads DSGVTQTPKHLITATGQRVTLRCSPRSGDLSVYWYQQSLDQGLQFLIQYYNGEERAKGNILERFSAQQFPDLHSELNLSSLELGDSALYFCASSVGPGGGNEKLFFGSGTQLSVL.

V gene TRBV29-1 combines with J gene TRBJ2-3; 13 bases are a match to TRBD2. The CDR3 extends over 13 amino acids. The germline gives CDR1 SQVTM, CDR2 ANQGSEA. With 7 bases clipped from V and 4 bases from J, the junction kept 2 bases outside the gene matches. The CDR3 is CSGGTSGADTQYF. CDR3 DNA: TGCAGCGGTGGGACTAGCGGGGCAGATACGCAGTATTTT.

V is TRBV12-5 and J is TRBJ1-1; D remains ambiguous. This CDR3 is built from 16 residues. With 0 bases removed from V and 8 bases from J, the gap between germline ends came to 19 bases. Germline CDR1 and CDR2: LGHNT and FRNRAP. The CDR3 DNA reads TGTGCTAGTGGTTTGGTACTCGGCCCCACGGGATCCGAAGCTTTCTTT. This codes for CASGLVLGPTGSEAFF.

The rearrangement links TRBV7-8 to TRBJ1-5; maybe TRBD1 (6 bases). V lost 2 bases and J 2 bases, leaving 10 bases between the germline ends. The germline V gene encodes CDR1 SGHVS and CDR2 FQNEAQ. The CDR3 length is 15 residues. The CDR3: CASSLQGSGNQPQHF. Written as DNA, the CDR3 is TGTGCCAGCAGCTTACAGGGGTCTGGCAATCAGCCCCAGCATTTT.

The chain carries TRBV5-6 and TRBJ1-1, with a tentative D call TRBD1 (6 bases). The CDR3 is made up of 15 amino acids. CDR1 is SGHDT and CDR2 is YYEEEE in the germline V gene. The ends were cut back, 4 bases at V and 2 bases at J, with 15 bases in the middle. CDR3 sequence: CASSPPGGANTEAFF. Written as DNA, the CDR3 is TGTGCCAGCAGCCCTCCGGGGGGGGCAAACACTGAAGCTTTCTTT.

The chain joins TRBV7-2 to TRBJ1-5, with D unresolved. Between the trimmed V and J ends, which lost 4 bases and 3 bases, there was a span of 7 bases. Germline-derived CDR1 and CDR2 are SGHTA and FQGNSA. This CDR3 contains 13 residues. CDR3 region: CASSYQHNQPQHF. The CDR3 region has the DNA TGTGCCAGCAGCTATCAACACAATCAGCCCCAGCATTTT.